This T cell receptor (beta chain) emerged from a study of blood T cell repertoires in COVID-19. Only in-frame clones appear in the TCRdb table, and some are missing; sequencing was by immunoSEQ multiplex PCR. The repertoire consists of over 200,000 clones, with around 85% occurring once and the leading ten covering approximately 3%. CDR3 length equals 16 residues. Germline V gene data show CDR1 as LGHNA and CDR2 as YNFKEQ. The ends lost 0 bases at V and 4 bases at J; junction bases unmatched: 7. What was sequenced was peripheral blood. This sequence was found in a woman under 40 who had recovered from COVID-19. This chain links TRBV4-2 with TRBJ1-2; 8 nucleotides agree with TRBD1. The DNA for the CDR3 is TGTGCCAGCAGCCAAGATAATTCAGGGGGCAGCTATGGCTACACCTTC. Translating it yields CASSQDNSGGSYGYTF.